The 32 T cell receptor beta chains below come from one sample, sequenced in a study of shared clonotypes between healthy human individuals. Libraries were prepared by immunoSEQ multiplex PCR; TCRdb keeps only in-frame clonotypes and omits some of them. The data hold over 2,000,000 clones, with 90% to 95% observed a single time. Positively selected for CCR7, the CD45RO-negative cells used as naive CD8 cells excluded terminally differentiated effector memory CD45RA+ cells. The sample comprised naive CD8+ T cells from PBMCs. The receptors derive from a man aged 18 to 29 in good health. Some clones in this sample may be carry-over from other donors' samples.

The chain couples TRBV9 to TRBJ2-2; D is uncertain. The CDR3 runs 13 residues. The germline V and J ends were trimmed by 0 bases and 7 bases, with 7 bases remaining between them. Germline CDR1 SGDLS, CDR2 YYNGEE. Here the CDR3 reads CASSVGTHGELFF. The CDR3 DNA follows: TGTGCCAGCAGCGTAGGAACCCACGGGGAGCTGTTTTTT.

The chain recombines TRBV6-1 with TRBJ1-2, with D unclear. Trimming shortened V by 7 bases and J by 4 bases, and 13 bases separated the two germline ends. Germline V CDR1 and CDR2: MNHNS, SASEGT. The CDR3 loop spans 13 amino acids. The CDR3 DNA reads TGTGCCAGCACCGGCAACAGCTTCTATGGCTACACCTTC. Amino acids: CASTGNSFYGYTF.

The chain combines TRBV5-1 with TRBJ1-5, with D perhaps TRBD1 (6 bases). This CDR3 spans 15 amino acids. Germline V gene sequence: CDR1 SGHRS, CDR2 YFSETQ. V was pared by 0 bases and J by 5 bases, with 12 bases between. The CDR3 here is CASSLGWGLDQPQHF. The CDR3, as DNA: TGCGCCAGCAGCTTGGGTTGGGGGCTGGATCAGCCCCAGCATTTT.

The chain recombines TRBV9 with TRBJ2-1; TRBD1 aligns across 9 bases. The V and J ends lost 2 bases and 7 bases, in that order; junction bases with no gene match: 7. The CDR3 is 15 amino acids. Germline CDR1 is SGDLS and CDR2 is YYNGEE. CDR3 amino acids: CASSVSGQGLNEQFF. The CDR3 DNA is TGTGCCAGCAGCGTTAGTGGACAGGGGTTGAATGAGCAGTTCTTC.

The V gene is TRBV25-1, the J gene TRBJ2-5, with D tentatively TRBD1 or TRBD2 (5 bases each). The ends were cut back, 7 bases at V and 5 bases at J, with 17 bases in the middle. This CDR3 has 14 residues. CDR1 is MGHDK, CDR2 SYGVNS, per germline. This chain's CDR3 is CASINPQGRETQYF. The CDR3 region has the DNA TGTGCCAGCATCAACCCGCAGGGACGGGAGACCCAGTACTTC.

This clone was seen just once. V gene TRBV27 combines with J gene TRBJ2-5; D may be TRBD1 (6 bases). The ends were cut back, 0 bases at V and 4 bases at J, with 9 bases in the middle. This CDR3 comprises 14 residues. Per the germline V gene, CDR1 is MNHEY and CDR2 is SMNVEV (reference sequence). The CDR3 spells CASSLSRGIETQYF. In DNA, the CDR3 is TGTGCCAGCAGTTTATCTAGGGGGATAGAGACCCAGTACTTC.

To note about this clone: This sample also contains other DNA sequences that code for the same CDR3. The V and J genes are TRBV27 and TRBJ2-7; D perhaps matches TRBD1 (5 bases). Germline CDR1 and CDR2: MNHEY and SMNVEV (reference sequence). V was cut by 4 bases and J by 7 bases, with 8 bases left in between. This CDR3 has 11 amino acids. The CDR3 DNA is TGTGCCAGCAGTTGGGCAGGGGAGCAGTACTTC. It codes for CASSWAGEQYF.

The chain uses TRBV27 and TRBJ2-7, with 8 bases identical to TRBD1. This CDR3 region has 17 residues. Trimming cost V 3 bases and J 2 bases; bases outside gene matches: 12. Germline values: CDR1 MNHEY, CDR2 SMNVEV (reference sequence). The DNA of the CDR3 is TGTGCCAGCAGTTTTAGCGACCGGACAGGGAGGCCCTACGAGCAGTACTTC. Translation: CASSFSDRTGRPYEQYF.

The gene calls are TRBV7-9 and TRBJ2-3; D is undetermined. Trimming took 5 bases from V and 11 from J, leaving 2 bases between them. This CDR3 is 8 amino acids long. Germline assignment: CDR1 SEHNR and CDR2 FQNEAQ (reference sequence). The CDR3 loop is CASSLQYF. CDR3 DNA sequence: TGTGCCAGCAGCCTGCAGTATTTT. The variable domain in full, completed from reference TRBV7-9 and TRBJ2-3, reads DTGVSQNPRHKITKRGQNVTFRCDPISEHNRLYWYRQTLGQGPEFLTYFQNEAQLEKSRLLSDRFSAERPKGSFSTLEIQRTEQGDSAMYLCASSLQYFGPGTRLTVL.

This sequence joins TRBV5-6 and TRBJ2-1, with D possibly TRBD2 on 5 matching bases. From germline, CDR1 is SGHDT and CDR2 YYEEEE. The CDR3 is 11 amino acids. The V end lost 4 bases, the J end lost 8 bases, and 7 bases lay between the germline ends. The CDR3 reads CASSTGYEQFF. The CDR3 DNA follows: TGTGCCAGCAGCACGGGGTATGAGCAGTTCTTC.

The chain couples TRBV13 to TRBJ2-7; the D is unclear. The CDR3 runs 14 residues. Germline V gene sequence: CDR1 PRHDT, CDR2 FYEKMQ (reference sequence). Trimming removed 2 bases at V and 4 bases at J, with 12 bases between. The CDR3 nucleotides are TGTGCCAGCAGCTTAAGTGGCAGCGCTTACGAGCAGTACTTC. It translates to CASSLSGSAYEQYF.

Turning to this clone: Other DNA sequences within the sample encode an identical CDR3. The chain joins TRBV28 to TRBJ1-5, with 9 bases matching TRBD1. Germline CDR1 MDHEN, CDR2 SYDVKM. J was trimmed by 4 bases and V by 3 bases; bases with no gene match: 1. The CDR3 runs to 14 residues. The CDR3: CASSLGTGNQPQHF. For the CDR3, the DNA is TGTGCCAGCAGTTTGGGGACAGGGAATCAGCCCCAGCATTTT.

A remark on this clone: At the DNA level, this CDR3 is encoded by other sequences in the same sample as well. The CDR3 sequence: CASSLGGRSYEQYF. The CDR3 nucleotides are TGTGCCAGCAGCTTAGGCGGGAGAAGCTACGAGCAGTACTTC. V gene TRBV7-6 combines with J gene TRBJ2-7; 7 bases align to TRBD2. Trimming at V came to 1 base and at J to 3 bases, leaving 3 bases not matched to a gene. CDR3 length equals 14 residues. Germline V gene sequence: CDR1 SGHVS, CDR2 FNYEAQ.

The genes are TRBV6-1 and TRBJ2-7, with D perhaps matching TRBD2 (6 bases). Looked up from germline, CDR1 is MNHNS and CDR2 is SASEGT. The CDR3 length is 13 residues. V lost 1 base to trimming and J lost 4 bases, with 8 bases between them. The CDR3 DNA follows: TGTGCCAGCAGTGAAGTGGGACTTTACGAGCAGTACTTC. This codes for CASSEVGLYEQYF.

In this sample, this clone turned up once. In DNA form, the CDR3 reads TGTGCCAGTAGTAGCGCGGACGGCCAAAACACTGAAGCTTTCTTT. It yields the protein CASSSADGQNTEAFF. The chain is built from TRBV19 and TRBJ1-1; D uncertain. The CDR3 loop spans 15 amino acids. Germline V CDR1 and CDR2: LNHDA, SQIVND (reference sequence). Between the trimmed V and J ends, which lost 4 bases and 2 bases, there was a span of 14 bases.

The chain recombines TRBV6-4 with TRBJ1-2; D gene unclear. Germline CDR1 and CDR2: MRHNA and SNTAGT. CDR3 length: 17 amino acids. V was cut by 6 bases and J by 8 bases, with 28 bases left in between. CDR3: CASSKTTTRGSPEGYTF. The CDR3 coding sequence is TGTGCCAGCAGCAAAACTACCACCCGAGGAAGTCCTGAGGGCTACACCTTC.

This rearrangement joins TRBV5-6 to TRBJ2-7, with unresolved D. The CDR3 extends over 14 amino acids. Germline CDR1 is SGHDT and CDR2 is YYEEEE. Trimming stripped 2 bases from V and 2 bases from J, with 11 bases between. This CDR3 is CASSLGRAPYEQYF. The CDR3 coding sequence is TGTGCCAGCAGCTTAGGCAGAGCCCCCTACGAGCAGTACTTC.

The chain links TRBV4-1 to TRBJ1-2; possible D gene TRBD1, 5 bases. The CDR3 covers 13 residues. The germline V and J ends were trimmed by 3 bases and 4 bases, with 9 bases remaining between them. CDR1 is MGHRA and CDR2 is YSYEKL in the germline V gene. For the CDR3, the DNA is TGCGCCAGCAGCCACCGGGACTTCTATGGCTACACCTTC. It encodes CASSHRDFYGYTF.

To note about this clone: The sample has other DNA sequences that encode this CDR3 too. The V call is TRBV11-2, the J call TRBJ2-7, with D perhaps TRBD1 (6 bases). The CDR3 contains 13 residues. Germline V gene lookup returns CDR1 SGHAT and CDR2 FQNNGV. Trimming removed 1 base from V and 6 bases from J, with 10 bases in between. The CDR3 coding sequence is TGTGCCAGCAGCTTAGTCAGCAGGGGCGAGCAGTACTTC. It codes for CASSLVSRGEQYF.

In its sample, this clone was seen a few times. Other DNA sequences in the sample encode the same CDR3. The DNA for the CDR3 is TGTGCCAGTAGTATAGTTCCGAACACTGAAGCTTTCTTT. It yields the protein CASSIVPNTEAFF. The V call is TRBV19, the J call TRBJ1-1; D call uncertain. Trimming removed 1 base from V and 1 base from J, with 4 bases in between. In germline, CDR1 is LNHDA, CDR2 SQIVND (reference sequence). The CDR3 is 13 amino acids.

The genes are TRBV2 and TRBJ1-2, with 7 bases matching TRBD1. The J segment lost 0 bases and the V segment lost 5 bases, leaving 9 bases of the junction unmatched. Germline V CDR1 and CDR2: SNHLY, FYNNEI. The CDR3 runs 16 residues. CDR3 coding DNA: TGTGCCAGCAGTACCATGGACAGGATAGCTAACTATGGCTACACCTTC. Amino acids: CASSTMDRIANYGYTF.

The rearrangement uses TRBV7-9 and TRBJ2-3; no definite D call. The CDR3 loop spans 17 amino acids. V was pared by 1 base and J by 1 base, with 15 bases between. CDR1 is SEHNR, CDR2 FQNEAQ, per germline (reference sequence). CDR3 nucleotide sequence: TGTGCCAGCAGCTTAGTTCCGCGGCAGACGGGCACAGATACGCAGTATTTT. Translating it yields CASSLVPRQTGTDTQYF.

The chain combines TRBV2 with TRBJ2-1, with TRBD2 matching over 10 bases. Trimming removed 6 bases from V and 4 bases from J; junction bases left unmatched: 3. Per the germline V gene, CDR1 is SNHLY and CDR2 is FYNNEI. This CDR3 has 14 residues. The CDR3 DNA reads TGTGCCAGCAGAAGCGGGAGGGTGTACAATGAGCAGTTCTTC. Amino acids: CASRSGRVYNEQFF.

The rearrangement joins TRBV5-6 to TRBJ2-7; D is ambiguous. The CDR3 extends over 11 amino acids. V dropped 4 bases and J dropped 7 bases, with 9 bases sitting between them. The germline CDR1 and CDR2 sequences are SGHDT and YYEEEE. CDR3 nucleotide sequence: TGTGCCAGCAGCGGTAGTATGGAGCAGTACTTC. Amino acids: CASSGSMEQYF.

This clone was detected once. The CDR3 sequence is CAHHLGTATDNEQFF. CDR3 coding DNA: TGTGCCCATCACCTTGGGACCGCGACGGACAATGAGCAGTTCTTC. The chain is built from TRBV9 and TRBJ2-1, with D perhaps being TRBD1 or TRBD2 (5 bases each). V gave up 10 bases and J gave up 5 bases, with 22 bases separating them. The length of the CDR3 is 15 residues. Germline assignment: CDR1 SGDLS and CDR2 YYNGEE.

The rearrangement links TRBV9 to TRBJ1-2; a possible D gene is TRBD1 (5 bases). The V end lost 0 bases, the J end lost 7 bases, and 13 bases lay between the germline ends. Per germline, CDR1 SGDLS and CDR2 YYNGEE. The CDR3 runs 14 residues. The CDR3 DNA follows: TGTGCCAGCAGCGTAGGGGACTTGCCCAGTGGCTACACCTTC. This gives the protein CASSVGDLPSGYTF. Using reference TRBV9 and TRBJ1-2 for the parts outside the CDR3, the full variable domain is DSGVTQTPKHLITATGQRVTLRCSPRSGDLSVYWYQQSLDQGLQFLIQYYNGEERAKGNILERFSAQQFPDLHSELNLSSLELGDSALYFCASSVGDLPSGYTFGSGTRLTVV.

This rearrangement joins TRBV30 to TRBJ2-7; the D gene is possibly TRBD2 (5 bases). CDR1 GTSNPN and CDR2 SVGIG come from the germline V gene (reference sequence). V was clipped by 2 bases and J by 2 bases, with 16 bases between them. This CDR3 comprises 15 residues. This CDR3 is CAWSIGTDLTYEQYF. In DNA form, the CDR3 reads TGTGCCTGGAGTATAGGAACGGACTTGACCTACGAGCAGTACTTC.

CDR3 loop: CASSQDPSPEQYF. Here the CDR3 DNA reads TGCGCCAGCAGCCAAGACCCTAGCCCCGAGCAGTACTTC. The chain carries TRBV4-1 and TRBJ2-7; tentative D call: TRBD2 (5 bases). There are 13 residues in the CDR3. The germline CDR1 and CDR2 sequences are MGHRA and YSYEKL. V dropped 0 bases and J dropped 6 bases, with 9 bases sitting between them.

This clone was recorded once. The rearrangement uses TRBV5-4 and TRBJ2-5, with a tentative D call TRBD2 (5 bases). The germline gives CDR1 SGHNT, CDR2 YYREEE (reference sequence). CDR3 length equals 12 residues. Trimming shortened V by 4 bases and J by 4 bases, and 8 bases separated the two germline ends. CDR3 bases: TGTGCCAGCAGCAATGAGGGAGAGACCCAGTACTTC. This encodes CASSNEGETQYF.

The V call is TRBV5-6, the J call TRBJ2-5, with 12 bases identical to TRBD2. The CDR3 consists of 17 residues. The J segment lost 1 base and the V segment lost 2 bases, leaving 6 bases of the junction unmatched. The germline V gene has CDR1 SGHDT and CDR2 YYEEEE. The CDR3, as DNA: TGTGCCAGCAGCTTAATCACTAGCGGGAGGTCCCAAGAGACCCAGTACTTC. It codes for CASSLITSGRSQETQYF.

The chain carries TRBV6-1 and TRBJ2-7, with TRBD1 identical over 8 bases. V lost 6 bases to trimming and J lost 7 bases; unmatched junction nucleotides: 5. The CDR3 runs to 12 residues. Per germline, CDR1 MNHNS and CDR2 SASEGT. In DNA form, the CDR3 reads TGTGCCAGCAGCGACAGGGGCCTTGAGCAGTACTTC. Amino acid sequence: CASSDRGLEQYF.

The chain uses TRBV11-1 and TRBJ2-7; unclear D gene. V was shortened by 0 bases and J by 5 bases, with 5 bases between the two germline ends. The germline V gene has CDR1 SGHAT and CDR2 FQDESV (reference sequence). This CDR3 is 12 amino acids long. As DNA, the CDR3 is TGTGCCAGCAGCTTAGCCGAAAACGAGCAGTACTTC. This translates into CASSLAENEQYF.